Shown below are 27 T cell receptor beta chains from a single sample sequenced in a study of shared clonotypes between healthy human individuals. Some clones are missing from TCRdb's copy, which holds only in-frame ones; the method was immunoSEQ multiplex PCR. The sample includes 200,000 to 250,000 clones, approximately 65% seen only once; the top ten take 11%. Sequencing input: memory CD4+ T cells sorted from blood. This sample's subset: CD45RA-negative fraction. The receptors shown here come from a young man in good health.

The chain recombines TRBV19 with TRBJ1-1; D is undetermined. Looked up from germline, CDR1 is LNHDA and CDR2 is SQIVND (reference sequence). Trimming pared 3 bases from V and 3 bases from J, leaving 11 bases between. The length of the CDR3 is 14 residues. Here the CDR3 reads CASSIRGLHTEAFF. The CDR3 nucleotides are TGTGCCAGTAGTATTCGGGGTTTGCACACTGAAGCTTTCTTT. The full variable domain, with the rest looked up from reference TRBV19 and TRBJ1-1, is DGGITQSPKYLFRKEGQNVTLSCEQNLNHDAMYWYRQDPGQGLRLIYYSQIVNDFQKGDIAEGYSVSREKKESFPLTVTSAQKNPTAFYLCASSIRGLHTEAFFGQGTRLTVV.

J is TRBJ2-7 and V is TRBV5-1; 9 bases are shared with TRBD2. The CDR3 is 15 amino acids. Trimming took 4 bases from V and 3 from J; bases not matched to a gene: 8. Per the germline V gene, CDR1 is SGHRS and CDR2 is YFSETQ. The DNA of the CDR3 is TGCGCCAGCAGCGACCCGACTAGCGGCCGCTACGAGCAGTACTTC. Translation gives CASSDPTSGRYEQYF.

The rearrangement uses TRBV29-1 and TRBJ2-3; weak D call: TRBD2 (7 bases). Germline CDR1 reads SQVTM; CDR2 reads ANQGSEA. The ends were cut back, 4 bases at V and 6 bases at J, with 14 bases in the middle. This CDR3 is built from 13 residues. The DNA of the CDR3 is TGCAGCGTTGGAGGGGGGGCCCGGGATACGCAGTATTTT. Translating gives CSVGGGARDTQYF.

The rearrangement joins TRBV5-4 to TRBJ2-6; D is unclear. This CDR3 has 16 amino acids. V lost 3 bases, J lost 1 base, and 11 bases lay in between. The V gene's germline CDR1 is SGHNT and CDR2 YYREEE (reference sequence). The CDR3 loop reads CASSSSSKSGANVLTF. The CDR3 DNA sequence: TGTGCCAGCAGCTCATCAAGCAAGTCTGGGGCCAACGTCCTGACTTTC.

The chain is built from TRBV13 and TRBJ2-7; no definite D call. V lost 0 bases to trimming and J lost 2 bases, with 8 bases between them. The CDR3 totals 14 residues. Germline V CDR1 and CDR2: PRHDT, FYEKMQ (reference sequence). The CDR3 region is CASSLGLGTYEQYF. In DNA form, the CDR3 reads TGTGCCAGCAGCTTAGGCCTCGGAACCTACGAGCAGTACTTC.

This clone showed up many times. The CDR3: CASSFAVAGGIGTQYF. In DNA form, the CDR3 reads TGTGCCAGCAGCTTCGCTGTAGCGGGAGGTATTGGGACCCAGTACTTC. The rearrangement joins TRBV5-6 to TRBJ2-5, with 10 bases identical to TRBD2. CDR3 size: 16 residues. The V gene end was trimmed by 2 bases and the J gene end by 7 bases; junction bases not matched to a gene: 11. Germline V gene data show CDR1 as SGHDT and CDR2 as YYEEEE.

The rearrangement joins TRBV7-2 to TRBJ2-3, with no clear D. Trimming took 1 base from V and 0 from J, leaving 11 bases between them. The V gene's germline CDR1 is SGHTA and CDR2 FQGNSA. This CDR3 comprises 16 residues. This chain's CDR3 is CASSLGPPSSTDTQYF. The CDR3, as DNA: TGTGCCAGCAGCTTAGGCCCACCTAGTAGCACAGATACGCAGTATTTT.

This chain uses TRBV5-8 with TRBJ2-7; 8 positions agree with TRBD2. V was clipped by 4 bases and J by 3 bases; unmatched bases: 9. Germline loops: CDR1 SGHTS, CDR2 YDEGEE. The CDR3 has 15 amino acids. Here the CDR3 reads CASSPRGGQLYEQYF. CDR3 bases: TGTGCCAGCAGCCCCCGGGGGGGCCAACTCTACGAGCAGTACTTC.

The chain employs TRBV18 and TRBJ1-5; TRBD1 is a possible D gene (6 bases). The CDR3 consists of 19 residues. V gave up 1 base and J gave up 2 bases, with 21 bases separating them. Looked up from germline, CDR1 is KGHSH and CDR2 is LQKENI. DNA for the CDR3: TGTGCCAGCTCACCACGGAACCCGACAGGACGGGAGGGCAATCAGCCCCAGCATTTT. Amino acids: CASSPRNPTGREGNQPQHF.

The rearrangement joins TRBV14 to TRBJ1-3, with TRBD1 as a possible D gene (6 bases). The CDR3 loop spans 14 amino acids. Germline V gene data show CDR1 as SGHDN and CDR2 as FVKESK. V was clipped by 4 bases and J by 5 bases, with 12 bases between them. DNA of the CDR3: TGTGCCAGCAGCCCCCCAGGGGCCAGAAACACCATATATTTT. Translated: CASSPPGARNTIYF.

The rearrangement uses TRBV7-2 and TRBJ2-3; D is uncertain. The CDR3 loop spans 13 amino acids. Between the trimmed V and J ends, which lost 5 bases and 2 bases, there was a span of 8 bases. Germline lookup yields CDR1 SGHTA and CDR2 FQGNSA. CDR3 in amino acids: CASSTRYTDTQYF. CDR3 sequence (DNA): TGTGCCAGCAGCACACGCTACACAGATACGCAGTATTTT.

This rearrangement joins TRBV5-4 to TRBJ2-7; D uncertain. Germline assignment: CDR1 SGHNT and CDR2 YYREEE (reference sequence). Trimming took 4 bases from V and 0 from J, leaving 14 bases between them. CDR3 length: 15 residues. The CDR3 coding sequence is TGTGCCAGCAGCACGGCCGGGTCCTTCTCCTACGAGCAGTACTTC. This codes for CASSTAGSFSYEQYF.

This clone came up many times. The rearrangement joins TRBV7-2 to TRBJ2-3; D is uncertain. The length of the CDR3 is 17 residues. Deletions cut 3 bases from V and 6 bases from J, with 22 bases between. CDR1 and CDR2 (germline): SGHTA, FQGNSA. The CDR3 sequence is CASSLEPLALDHDTQYF. CDR3 in DNA: TGTGCCAGCAGCTTGGAGCCATTAGCTCTCGATCATGATACGCAGTATTTT.

This CDR3 reads CASSIGTTTNYGYTF. CDR3 coding DNA: TGTGCCAGTAGTATTGGGACAACAACTAACTATGGCTACACCTTC. The chain combines TRBV19 with TRBJ1-2; possible D gene TRBD1, 6 bases. Germline CDR1 and CDR2: LNHDA and SQIVND (reference sequence). This CDR3 region has 15 residues. V was clipped by 3 bases and J by 0 bases, with 11 bases between them. The variable domain in full, completed from reference TRBV19 and TRBJ1-2, reads DGGITQSPKYLFRKEGQNVTLSCEQNLNHDAMYWYRQDPGQGLRLIYYSQIVNDFQKGDIAEGYSVSREKKESFPLTVTSAQKNPTAFYLCASSIGTTTNYGYTFGSGTRLTVV.

This clone was seen repeatedly, ten times or more. The V call is TRBV12-5, the J call TRBJ2-3, with 8 bases fitting TRBD1. Trimming at V came to 6 bases and at J to 4 bases, leaving 9 bases not matched to a gene. Per the germline V gene, CDR1 is LGHNT and CDR2 is FRNRAP. This CDR3 has 15 residues. The CDR3 nucleotides are TGTGCTAGTGGCCCCGGACAGGGAGTGGCAGATACGCAGTATTTT. This sequence encodes CASGPGQGVADTQYF. The full variable domain, rest sourced from reference TRBV12-5 and TRBJ2-3, is DARVTQTPRHKVTEMGQEVTMRCQPILGHNTVFWYRQTMMQGLELLAYFRNRAPLDDSGMPKDRFSAEMPDATLATLKIQPSEPRDSAVYFCASGPGQGVADTQYFGPGTRLTVL.

As to this clone: A much more abundant neighbour one base away suggests this may be a read error. Other nucleotide sequences in the sample specify the same CDR3. The CDR3 here is CASKGNSNQPQHF. The DNA for the CDR3 is TGTGCCAGCAAGGGGAATAGCAATCAGCCTCAGCATTTT. V gene TRBV28 combines with J gene TRBJ1-5, with D possibly matching TRBD1 (5 bases). The CDR3 covers 13 residues. Germline values: CDR1 MDHEN, CDR2 SYDVKM.

The chain recombines TRBV2 with TRBJ2-1; the match to TRBD2 covers 10 bases. This CDR3 region has 13 residues. The germline V gene has CDR1 SNHLY and CDR2 FYNNEI. V lost 7 bases and J lost 15; bases outside the gene matches: 12. The CDR3 protein is CASTTGLAREGFF. CDR3 nucleotide sequence: TGTGCCAGCACAACGGGACTAGCGAGGGAGGGGTTCTTC.

The chain joins TRBV4-2 to TRBJ2-6, with D unclear. The V and J ends lost 0 bases and 0 bases respectively, with 6 bases between them. This CDR3 contains 16 residues. The germline V gene has CDR1 LGHNA and CDR2 YNFKEQ. The CDR3 sequence is CASSQDPLSGANVLTF. The CDR3 nucleotides are TGTGCCAGCAGCCAAGACCCCCTCTCTGGGGCCAACGTCCTGACTTTC.

This rearrangement joins TRBV28 to TRBJ2-2; 9 nucleotides line up with TRBD2. The V segment lost 3 bases and the J segment 5 bases; nucleotides outside the gene matches: 16. The CDR3 contains 19 residues. Germline values: CDR1 MDHEN, CDR2 SYDVKM. The CDR3 DNA follows: TGTGCCAGCAGTTTGGTGGTGCTCGTTAGCGGGAGAGGAACCGGGGAGCTGTTTTTT. Amino acid sequence: CASSLVVLVSGRGTGELFF.

This clone has only one observation. The rearrangement links TRBV7-9 to TRBJ1-1, with a weak D call TRBD1 (5 bases). Between the trimmed V and J ends, which lost 11 bases and 5 bases, there was a span of 15 bases. Germline lookup yields CDR1 SEHNR and CDR2 FQNEAQ (reference sequence). The CDR3 extends over 12 amino acids. The CDR3 loop is CAAGGRKTEAFF. The DNA for the CDR3 is TGTGCCGCCGGGGGGAGGAAAACTGAAGCTTTCTTT.

The genes are TRBV14 and TRBJ2-3; no firm D call. This CDR3 region has 16 residues. V lost 0 bases, J lost 2 bases, and 12 bases lay in between. Germline V gene sequence: CDR1 SGHDN, CDR2 FVKESK. The CDR3 protein is CASSQDPIRLTDTQYF. The DNA of the CDR3 is TGTGCCAGCAGCCAAGATCCAATCCGGCTCACAGATACGCAGTATTTT.

Turning to this clone: This may come from a read error, since a much larger clone is one base off. The chain employs TRBV7-9 and TRBJ1-1, with D uncertain. Germline V CDR1 and CDR2: SEHNR, FQNEAQ (reference sequence). The CDR3 consists of 15 residues. V shed 6 bases and J shed 4 bases, with 18 bases lying between them. The CDR3 here is CASSPVAGRITEAFF. CDR3 DNA: TGTGCCAGCAGTCCTGTGGCCGGGCGAATCACTGAAGCTTTCTTT. The complete variable domain, with remaining parts taken from reference TRBV7-9 and TRBJ1-1, reads DTGVSQNPRHKITKRGQNVTFRCDPISEHNRLYWYRQTLGQGPEFLTYFQNEAQLEKSRLLSDRFSAERPKGSFSTLEIQRTEQGDSAMYLCASSPVAGRITEAFFGQGTRLTVV.

In its sample, this clone was seen a few times. The rearrangement uses TRBV29-1 and TRBJ2-3; D call uncertain. Trimming stripped 4 bases from V and 0 bases from J, with 14 bases between. The CDR3 is made up of 15 amino acids. CDR1 SQVTM and CDR2 ANQGSEA come from the germline V gene. The CDR3 protein is CSVVLRSSSTDTQYF. The CDR3 DNA is TGCAGCGTTGTCCTCAGGAGCTCTAGCACAGATACGCAGTATTTT.

This clone was observed once. The chain links TRBV7-2 to TRBJ1-3; no reliable D call. Germline V CDR1 and CDR2: SGHTA, FQGNSA. The CDR3 covers 15 residues. Trimming took off 4 bases at V and 4 bases at J, with 14 bases between the two ends. In nucleotides, the CDR3 is TGTGCCAGCAGCTCAGCGCCCTGGTCCGGAAACACCATATATTTT. It encodes CASSSAPWSGNTIYF.

Regarding this clone: The sample contains more than one DNA sequence encoding this CDR3. The chain has TRBV7-8 and TRBJ2-1, with a weak D call TRBD1 (6 bases). CDR3 length equals 15 residues. Looked up from germline, CDR1 is SGHVS and CDR2 is FQNEAQ. V lost 5 bases, J lost 0 bases, and 11 bases lay in between. CDR3 DNA: TGTGCCAGCAGCCGCACAGGGTCCTCCTACAATGAGCAGTTCTTC. Translation gives CASSRTGSSYNEQFF.

The chain employs TRBV18 and TRBJ2-7; weak D call: TRBD1 (6 bases). CDR3 length: 15 residues. The V end was cut by 6 bases, the J end by 0 bases, with 15 bases between. The V gene's germline CDR1 is KGHSH and CDR2 LQKENI. In nucleotides, the CDR3 is TGTGCCAGCTCCCAGGGGCAGGCTAGCTCCTACGAGCAGTACTTC. It specifies CASSQGQASSYEQYF.

In the case of this clone: Within the sample, other DNA sequences also encode this same CDR3. This chain connects TRBV5-1 to TRBJ1-1; 9 bases align to TRBD1. The CDR3 extends over 15 amino acids. J lost 5 bases, V lost 4 bases, and 9 bases had no gene match. Germline CDR1 reads SGHRS; CDR2 reads YFSETQ. This CDR3 is CASSPPRQGGTEAFF. The CDR3 nucleotides read TGCGCCAGCAGCCCCCCGAGACAGGGGGGGACTGAAGCTTTCTTT.